This T cell receptor beta chain emerged from a study of T cell repertoires in cytomegalovirus infection. Background on the study: CMV epitopes, recently identified HLA-C-restricted and well-studied HLA-B-restricted, were used. Matching HLA type and CMV infection were both indicated by public TCR beta signatures. Study-level results: Ex vivo responses were dominated by HLA-C-restricted CMV-specific TCR beta clonotypes.

Germline CDR1 reads SEHNR; CDR2 reads FQNEAQ (reference sequence). Trimming removed 5 bases from V and 0 bases from J, with 16 bases in between. The CDR3 is 16 residues long. As for this clonotype: The antigen remains undetermined.

TCRdb analysed the reads with MiXCR anew, one entry per CDR3 protein. The sample has roughly 920,000 distinct CDR3 sequences, approximately 31% seen once. The specimen comprised cultured CD8+ T cells from PBMCs, sampled from culture after CMV antigen stimulation. V is TRBV7-9 and J is TRBJ1-2, with a tentative D call TRBD1 (6 bases). This TCR derives from a human donor in good health (CMV status not recorded). Some clones in this sample may be carry-over from other donors' samples. CDR3 coding DNA: TGTGCCAGCAGCCCCACCGGACAGCAAGCTAACTATGGCTACACCTTC. Translating it yields CASSPTGQQANYGYTF.